This T cell receptor beta chain was captured in a study of T cell responses to AZD1222 COVID-19 vaccine. TCRdb keeps only in-frame clones here, not all; method: immunoSEQ multiplex PCR. The sample yields tens of thousands of clones, more than 85% seen once. Samples with a second dose at about 4 or about 12 weeks were pooled together. The CDR3 spans 17 residues. The V and J ends lost 3 bases and 0 bases, in that order; junction bases with no gene match: 8. CDR1 and CDR2 from the germline V gene are SNHLY and FYNNEI. Study-level points and caveats: Targets within unmutated variant regions were reportedly found for nearly half of spike-specific TCRs. White British people made up most donors, females outnumbered males, and clonal diversity was possibly underestimated.

In its sample, this clone was seen once. The antigen is unknown. The chain carries TRBV2 and TRBJ1-3, with 7 bases aligning to TRBD1. This clonotype was sampled from an adult who received the AZD1222 COVID-19 vaccine. The source material was peripheral blood, sampled 28 days after the second AZD1222 dose. The CDR3 bases are TGTGCCAGCAGTGACTGGACAGGACCCTTCTCTGGAAACACCATATATTTT. Translating gives CASSDWTGPFSGNTIYF.